This entry features one TCR beta chain sequence. These data belong to a study of blood T cell repertoires in COVID-19. Study overall: T cells, B-cell-depleted T cells, or PBMCs supplied cDNA or gDNA.

Original handling: Amplified reference gene primers provided the basis for estimating nucleated cell counts. Method: immunoSEQ multiplex PCR; TCRdb's copy keeps in-frame clones and lacks some. That table gives V, J and clone size, and the DNA gave D and trimming. Found here are around 190,000 clones, 88% of them singletons; the top ten hold approximately 4.5%. The V gene's germline CDR1 is MNHEY and CDR2 SMNVEV (reference sequence). The CDR3 consists of 16 residues. The V and J ends lost 5 bases and 0 bases respectively, with 14 bases between them. The rearrangement joins TRBV27 to TRBJ1-3; a weak D match, TRBD1 (6 bases). The sequence was collected from a human donor in a cohort sampled during active COVID-19. The source material was peripheral blood. The CDR3 region has the DNA TGTGCCAGCAGTCGGGGGGGGGCGACCTCTGGAAACACCATATATTTT. Its translation: CASSRGGATSGNTIYF.